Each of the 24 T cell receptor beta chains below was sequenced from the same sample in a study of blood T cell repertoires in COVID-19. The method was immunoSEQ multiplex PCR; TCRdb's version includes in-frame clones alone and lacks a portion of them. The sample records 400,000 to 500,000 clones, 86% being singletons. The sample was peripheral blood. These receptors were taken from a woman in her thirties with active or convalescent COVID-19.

CDR3 in DNA: TGTGCCAGCAGTTTAATTGTATCGGGAGGGCACGAAGGGACCCAGTACTTC. It is translated as CASSLIVSGGHEGTQYF. The V call is TRBV28, the J call TRBJ2-5, with 8 bases aligning to TRBD2. V trimming: 2 bases; J trimming: 7 bases; junction bases outside the gene matches: 15. The germline CDR1 and CDR2 sequences are MDHEN and SYDVKM. This CDR3 is built from 17 residues.

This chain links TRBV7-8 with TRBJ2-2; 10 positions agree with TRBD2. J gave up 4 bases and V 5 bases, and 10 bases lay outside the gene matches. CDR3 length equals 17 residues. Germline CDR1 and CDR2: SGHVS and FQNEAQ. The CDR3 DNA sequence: TGTGCCAGCAGCGCCCCTGGACTAGCGGTACTCACCGGGGAGCTGTTTTTT. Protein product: CASSAPGLAVLTGELFF.

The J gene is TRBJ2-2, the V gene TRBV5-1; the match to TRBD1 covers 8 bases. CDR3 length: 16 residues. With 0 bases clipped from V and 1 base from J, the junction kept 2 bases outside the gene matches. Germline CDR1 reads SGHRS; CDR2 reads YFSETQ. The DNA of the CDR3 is TGCGCCAGCAGCTTGGGGACAGGGATGAACACCGGGGAGCTGTTTTTT. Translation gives CASSLGTGMNTGELFF.

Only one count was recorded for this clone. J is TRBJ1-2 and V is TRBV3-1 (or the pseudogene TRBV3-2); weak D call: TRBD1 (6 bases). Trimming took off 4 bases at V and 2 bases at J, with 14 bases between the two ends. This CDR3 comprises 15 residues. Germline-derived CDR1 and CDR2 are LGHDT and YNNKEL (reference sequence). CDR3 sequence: CASSLSGGGNYGYTF. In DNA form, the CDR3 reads TGTGCCAGCAGCCTCTCCGGCGGGGGCAACTATGGCTACACCTTC.

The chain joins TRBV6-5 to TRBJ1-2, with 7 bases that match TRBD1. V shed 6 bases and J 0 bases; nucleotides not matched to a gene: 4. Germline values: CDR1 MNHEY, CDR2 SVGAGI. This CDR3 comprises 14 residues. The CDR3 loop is CASRRDSSNYGYTF. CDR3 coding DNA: TGTGCCAGCAGGCGGGACAGTTCTAACTATGGCTACACCTTC.

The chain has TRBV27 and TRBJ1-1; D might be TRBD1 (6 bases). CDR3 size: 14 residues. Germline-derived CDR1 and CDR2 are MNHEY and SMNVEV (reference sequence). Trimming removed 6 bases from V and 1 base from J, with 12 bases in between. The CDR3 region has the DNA TGTGCCAGCAGAGGGGGACACAAGAACACTGAAGCTTTCTTT. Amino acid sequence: CASRGGHKNTEAFF.

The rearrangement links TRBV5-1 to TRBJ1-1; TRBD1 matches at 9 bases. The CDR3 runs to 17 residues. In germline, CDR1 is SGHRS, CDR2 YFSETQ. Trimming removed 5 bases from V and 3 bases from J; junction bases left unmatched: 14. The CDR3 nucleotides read TGCGCCAGCAGACCAAGAAATGCGGGACAGGGTCACACTGAAGCTTTCTTT. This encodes CASRPRNAGQGHTEAFF.

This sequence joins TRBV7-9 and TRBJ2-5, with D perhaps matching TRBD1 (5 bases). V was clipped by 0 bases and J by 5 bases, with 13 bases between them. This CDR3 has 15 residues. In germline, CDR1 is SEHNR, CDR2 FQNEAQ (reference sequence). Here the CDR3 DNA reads TGTGCCAGCAGCTTAGCACTGACAGATGCGGAGACCCAGTACTTC. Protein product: CASSLALTDAETQYF.

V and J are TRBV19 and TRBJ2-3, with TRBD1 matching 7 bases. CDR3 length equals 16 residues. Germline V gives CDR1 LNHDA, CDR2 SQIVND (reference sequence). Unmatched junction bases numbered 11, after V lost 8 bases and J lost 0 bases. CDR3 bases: TGTGCCAGTGCCCCCCAGGACAGGTTTAGCACAGATACGCAGTATTTT. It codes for CASAPQDRFSTDTQYF.

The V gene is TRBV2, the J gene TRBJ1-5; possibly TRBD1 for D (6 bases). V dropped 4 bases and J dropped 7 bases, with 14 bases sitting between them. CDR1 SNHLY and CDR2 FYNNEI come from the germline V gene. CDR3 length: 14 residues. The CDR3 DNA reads TGTGCCAGCAGTGCACAGGGAATCGGCCAGCCCCAGCATTTT. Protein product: CASSAQGIGQPQHF. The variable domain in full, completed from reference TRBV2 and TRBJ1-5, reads EPEVTQTPSHQVTQMGQEVILRCVPISNHLYFYWYRQILGQKVEFLVSFYNNEISEKSEIFDDQFSVERPDGSNFTLKIRSTKLEDSAMYFCASSAQGIGQPQHFGDGTRLSIL.

DNA for the CDR3: TGTGCCAGTAGTATAGCGGTAAACTATGGCTACACCTTC. It specifies CASSIAVNYGYTF. V usage is TRBV19 and J usage is TRBJ1-2; no definite D call. Germline CDR1 is LNHDA and CDR2 is SQIVND (reference sequence). This CDR3 spans 13 amino acids. V lost 1 base to trimming and J lost 2 bases, with 5 bases between them.

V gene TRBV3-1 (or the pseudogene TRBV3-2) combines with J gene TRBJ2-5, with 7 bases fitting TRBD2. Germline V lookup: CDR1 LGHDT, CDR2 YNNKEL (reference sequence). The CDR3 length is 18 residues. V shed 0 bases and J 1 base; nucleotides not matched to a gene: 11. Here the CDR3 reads CASSQEVRGRRGQETQYF. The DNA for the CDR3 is TGTGCCAGCAGCCAAGAAGTGCGGGGGAGGAGGGGCCAAGAGACCCAGTACTTC.

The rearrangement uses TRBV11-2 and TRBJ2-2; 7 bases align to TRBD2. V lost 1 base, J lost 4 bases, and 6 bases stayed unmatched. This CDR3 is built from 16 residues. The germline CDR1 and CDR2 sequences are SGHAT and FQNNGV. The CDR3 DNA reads TGTGCCAGCAGCTTAGCGGCTAGCGGTAGCACCGGGGAGCTGTTTTTT. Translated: CASSLAASGSTGELFF.

CDR3 bases: TGTGCCAGCAGCTTCGTCGGGGGTGAGCAGTTCTTC. As protein: CASSFVGGEQFF. The V call is TRBV3-1 (or the pseudogene TRBV3-2), the J call TRBJ2-1; D perhaps matches TRBD2 (6 bases). CDR1 is LGHDT and CDR2 is YNNKEL in the germline V gene (reference sequence). This CDR3 is built from 12 residues. The ends were cut back, 5 bases at V and 9 bases at J, with 11 bases in the middle.

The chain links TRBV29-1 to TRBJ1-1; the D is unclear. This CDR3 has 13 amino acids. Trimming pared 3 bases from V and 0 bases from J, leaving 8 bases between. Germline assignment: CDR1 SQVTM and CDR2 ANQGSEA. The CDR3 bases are TGCAGCGTTGACCCTCTAGTGAACACTGAAGCTTTCTTT. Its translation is CSVDPLVNTEAFF.

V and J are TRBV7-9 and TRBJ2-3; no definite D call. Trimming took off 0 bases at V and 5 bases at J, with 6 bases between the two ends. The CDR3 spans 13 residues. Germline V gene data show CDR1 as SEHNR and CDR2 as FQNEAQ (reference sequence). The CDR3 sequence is CASSLACEDTQYF. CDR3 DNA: TGTGCCAGCAGCTTAGCGTGCGAAGATACGCAGTATTTT.

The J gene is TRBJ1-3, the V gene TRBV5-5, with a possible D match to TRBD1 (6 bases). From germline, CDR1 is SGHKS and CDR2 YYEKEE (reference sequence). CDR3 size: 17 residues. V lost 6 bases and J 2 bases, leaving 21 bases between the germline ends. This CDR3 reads CASTSFGGGAAGNTIYF. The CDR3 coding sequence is TGTGCCAGCACCTCTTTCGGAGGGGGGGCTGCTGGAAACACCATATATTTT.

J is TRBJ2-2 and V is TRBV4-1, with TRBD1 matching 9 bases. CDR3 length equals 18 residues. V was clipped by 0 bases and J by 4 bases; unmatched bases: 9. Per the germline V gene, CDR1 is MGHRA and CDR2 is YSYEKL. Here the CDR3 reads CASSQEGTGFLGTGELFF. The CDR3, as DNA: TGCGCCAGCAGCCAAGAGGGGACAGGGTTTTTGGGCACCGGGGAGCTGTTTTTT.

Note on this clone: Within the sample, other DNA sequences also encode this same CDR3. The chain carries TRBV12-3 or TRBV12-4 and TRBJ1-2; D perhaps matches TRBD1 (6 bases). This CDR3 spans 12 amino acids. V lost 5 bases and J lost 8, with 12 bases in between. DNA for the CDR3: TGTGCCAGCAGTCTAAGGACAGACGGCTACACCTTC. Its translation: CASSLRTDGYTF.

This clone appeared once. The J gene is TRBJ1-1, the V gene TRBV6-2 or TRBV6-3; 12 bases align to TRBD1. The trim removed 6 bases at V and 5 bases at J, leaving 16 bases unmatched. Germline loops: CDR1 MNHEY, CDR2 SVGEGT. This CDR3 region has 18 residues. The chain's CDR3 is CASSFTRDRGLSDTEAFF. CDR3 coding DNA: TGTGCCAGCAGCTTCACCCGGGACAGGGGGCTTAGTGATACTGAAGCTTTCTTT.

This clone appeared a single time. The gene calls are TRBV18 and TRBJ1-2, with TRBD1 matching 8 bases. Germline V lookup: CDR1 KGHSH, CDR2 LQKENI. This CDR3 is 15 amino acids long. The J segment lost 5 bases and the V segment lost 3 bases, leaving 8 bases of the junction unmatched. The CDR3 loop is CASSPGIQGEYGYTF. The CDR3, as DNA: TGTGCCAGCTCACCGGGGATACAGGGGGAGTATGGCTACACCTTC.

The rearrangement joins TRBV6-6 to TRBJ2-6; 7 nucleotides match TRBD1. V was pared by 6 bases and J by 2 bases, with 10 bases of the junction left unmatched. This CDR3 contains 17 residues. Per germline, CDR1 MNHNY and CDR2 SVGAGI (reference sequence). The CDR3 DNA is TGTGCCAGCAGCCGAGGAACGACAGGGACTGGGGCCAACGTCCTGACTTTC. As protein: CASSRGTTGTGANVLTF.

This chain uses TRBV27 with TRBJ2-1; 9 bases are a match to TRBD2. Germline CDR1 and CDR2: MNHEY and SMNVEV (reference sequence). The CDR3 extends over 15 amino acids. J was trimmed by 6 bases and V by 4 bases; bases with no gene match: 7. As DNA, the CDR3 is TGTGCCAGCAGTTGGGCTAGCGGGATAGTCAATGAGCAGTTCTTC. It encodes CASSWASGIVNEQFF.

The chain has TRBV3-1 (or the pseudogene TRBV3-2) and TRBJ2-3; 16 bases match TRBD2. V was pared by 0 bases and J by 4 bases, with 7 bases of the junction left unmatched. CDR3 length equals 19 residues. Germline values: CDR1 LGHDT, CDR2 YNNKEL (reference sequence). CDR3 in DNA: TGTGCCAGCAGCCAAGAGGTAGGGACTAGCGGGGGGGCCCCAGATACGCAGTATTTT. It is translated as CASSQEVGTSGGAPDTQYF.